This paragraph covers one TCR beta chain sequence. Its antigen is as yet unknown. This record belongs to a study of OX40 agonist ivuxolimab in advanced cancers. In the study overall: At 0.01 to 10 mg/kg, ivuxolimab was administered intravenously to patients every 2 weeks. Antecedent anti-PD-1, anti-PD-L1 or anti-CTLA-4 therapy was permissible, with over 35% having received some.

Study results and limitations: Circulating CD4+ and CD8+ T cells showed clonal expansion by week 6 at 0.1 to 3.0 mg/kg. Low normalized T-cell clonal expansion also characterized some of the nonresponders.

Profiling relied on immunoSEQ multiplex PCR, and the TCRdb table lists in-frame clones only, not all of them. Among 60,000 to 70,000 clones listed, 88% were seen once. There are 15 residues in the CDR3. Germline V lookup: CDR1 SEHNR, CDR2 FQNEAQ (reference sequence). Trimming cost V 1 base and J 3 bases, with 10 bases left between them. The chain employs TRBV7-9 and TRBJ2-1; D unclear. The receptor's source is an adult with an advanced solid tumor such as melanoma, head and neck, liver or kidney cancer. Material: CD4+ or CD8+ T cells sorted from blood, obtained in a trial of the OX40 agonist ivuxolimab. The CDR3 loop reads CASSLVPGDYNEQFF. In DNA form, the CDR3 reads TGTGCCAGCAGCTTAGTGCCTGGGGACTACAATGAGCAGTTCTTC.